The 17 T cell receptor beta chains below come from one sample, sequenced in a study of T cells in localized non-small cell lung cancer. TCRdb keeps only in-frame clones here, not all; method: immunoSEQ multiplex PCR. This sample carries around 3,900 clones, 25% of them seen once, and the ten largest clones take 7.5% to 8.5%. The sequencing used lung tumor tissue, collected before any cancer treatment. The receptors here all came from a male donor at least 60 years old with stage I lung adenocarcinoma.

This chain uses TRBV19 with TRBJ2-2; perhaps TRBD1 as D (6 bases). This CDR3 is 13 amino acids long. Germline-derived CDR1 and CDR2 are LNHDA and SQIVND (reference sequence). V was clipped by 9 bases and J by 5 bases, with 13 bases between them. The CDR3 loop reads CASRPQGTGELFF. The CDR3, as DNA: TGTGCCAGCAGACCGCAGGGGACCGGGGAGCTGTTTTTT. Using reference TRBV19 and TRBJ2-2 for the parts outside the CDR3, the full variable domain is DGGITQSPKYLFRKEGQNVTLSCEQNLNHDAMYWYRQDPGQGLRLIYYSQIVNDFQKGDIAEGYSVSREKKESFPLTVTSAQKNPTAFYLCASRPQGTGELFFGEGSRLTVL.

J is TRBJ1-5 and V is TRBV18, with D possibly matching TRBD1 (5 bases). Germline CDR1 and CDR2: KGHSH and LQKENI. V lost 4 bases and J lost 5, with 12 bases in between. CDR3 size: 14 residues. The CDR3 region is CASSQGHSDQPQHF. The CDR3 coding sequence is TGTGCCAGCTCACAAGGACACAGCGATCAGCCCCAGCATTTT.

The rearrangement joins TRBV7-5 to TRBJ2-3; the table's D call of TRBD2 was not tested on the DNA. TRBV7-5 is tagged as a pseudogene. The CDR3 loop spans 16 amino acids. This CDR3 is CASSLWTNTGTDTQYF. The CDR3 bases are TGTGCCAGCAGCTTATGGACCAATACGGGGACAGATACGCAGTATTTT.

This clone is classed as medium-sized. V usage is TRBV11-3 and J usage is TRBJ1-1, with a weak D call TRBD1 (5 bases). The CDR3 is 15 residues long. Germline assignment: CDR1 SGHNT and CDR2 YENEEA. Deletions cut 3 bases from V and 4 bases from J, with 15 bases between. This CDR3 reads CASSLGDPRSTEAFF. CDR3 nucleotide sequence: TGTGCCAGCAGCTTGGGGGATCCCAGGAGCACTGAAGCTTTCTTT.

As regards this clone: Sequence at one end of the junction differs from germline and may be a read error. The chain recombines TRBV6-4 with TRBJ1-1; 7 nucleotides line up with TRBD1. The CDR3 has 11 amino acids. Germline V CDR1 and CDR2: MRHNA, SNTAGT. CDR3 amino acids: CAISEQGHAFF. CDR3 DNA sequence: TGTGCCATCAGTGAACAGGGGCATGCTTTCTTT.

In this sample, this clone turned up a few times. J is TRBJ1-5 and V is TRBV11-3, with TRBD1 matching 9 bases. The V gene's germline CDR1 is SGHNT and CDR2 YENEEA. This CDR3 has 15 amino acids. The junction had 2 bases not matched to a gene; V was cut back by 3 bases and J by 2 bases. CDR3 amino acids: CASSFGTGRNQPQHF. DNA for the CDR3: TGTGCCAGCAGCTTCGGGACAGGGCGCAATCAGCCCCAGCATTTT.

By proportion, this clone is medium-sized (0.01 to 0.1%). V gene TRBV12-5 combines with J gene TRBJ1-1, with D uncertain. From germline, CDR1 is LGHNT and CDR2 FRNRAP. The CDR3 totals 13 residues. The chain's CDR3 is CASQDPSNTEAFF. CDR3 sequence (DNA): TGTGCCAGCCAGGACCCTTCGAACACTGAAGCTTTCTTT.

The CDR3 region has the DNA TGTGCCAGCACTATCCTCAGGGGTTATAGCAATCAGCCCCAGCATTTT. Translated, it gives CASTILRGYSNQPQHF. The chain couples TRBV28 to TRBJ1-5; D may be TRBD1 (6 bases). The CDR3 extends over 16 amino acids. The V end was cut by 7 bases, the J end by 0 bases, with 16 bases between. Germline V CDR1 and CDR2: MDHEN, SYDVKM.

The rearrangement links TRBV18 to TRBJ1-5, with D possibly matching TRBD1 (6 bases). Germline lookup yields CDR1 KGHSH and CDR2 LQKENI. V gave up 3 bases and J gave up 2 bases, with 11 bases separating them. The CDR3 is 15 amino acids. DNA of the CDR3: TGTGCCAGCTCACCGGCCAGGGGTGGCAATCAGCCCCAGCATTTT. This gives the protein CASSPARGGNQPQHF.

The chain employs TRBV28 and TRBJ1-4; D remains unclear. Germline V gives CDR1 MDHEN, CDR2 SYDVKM. This CDR3 spans 12 amino acids. With 6 bases removed from V and 3 bases from J, the gap between germline ends came to 5 bases. The CDR3 DNA reads as TGTGCCAGCAGCTCTTCTAATGAAAAACTGTTTTTT. It translates to CASSSSNEKLFF. Full variable domain (outside the CDR3, taken from reference TRBV28 and TRBJ1-4): DVKVTQSSRYLVKRTGEKVFLECVQDMDHENMFWYRQDPGLGLRLIYFSYDVKMKEKGDIPEGYSVSREKKERFSLILESASTNQTSMYLCASSSSNEKLFFGSGTQLSVL.

The J gene is TRBJ1-1, the V gene TRBV9; maybe TRBD1 (6 bases). The CDR3 sequence is 13 residues long. V dropped 0 bases and J dropped 4 bases, with 7 bases sitting between them. Germline V gives CDR1 SGDLS, CDR2 YYNGEE. CDR3 sequence (DNA): TGTGCCAGCAGCGTAGAGGGGGGCACTGAAGCTTTCTTT. The encoded protein is CASSVEGGTEAFF.

The gene calls are TRBV6-8 and TRBJ1-1; 7 bases align to TRBD1. The germline V gene has CDR1 MNHGY and CDR2 SAAAGT. This CDR3 has 13 residues. With V trimmed by 5 bases and J by 3 bases, 3 bases remained unmatched. The CDR3 region has the DNA TGTGCCAGCAGTCTTACAGGGGACACTGAAGCTTTCTTT. This gives the protein CASSLTGDTEAFF.

Relative to its sample, this clone is medium-sized. The chain has TRBV6-8 and TRBJ2-3; TRBD2 aligns across 11 bases. CDR1 is MNHGY and CDR2 is SAAAGT in the germline V gene. The ends lost 6 bases at V and 2 bases at J; junction bases unmatched: 10. CDR3 length: 17 amino acids. CDR3: CASSRRLAGRYTDTQYF. The CDR3 DNA reads TGTGCCAGCAGCCGCAGACTAGCGGGGAGATACACAGATACGCAGTATTTT.

Only a few counts were recorded for this clone. CDR3 sequence reads: CASRPSGGASGYTF. The CDR3 region has the DNA TGTGCCAGCAGACCCTCGGGGGGCGCGTCAGGCTACACCTTC. V usage is TRBV11-3 and J usage is TRBJ1-2; weak D call: TRBD1 (6 bases). Looked up from germline, CDR1 is SGHNT and CDR2 is YENEEA. The CDR3 loop spans 14 amino acids. With 6 bases removed from V and 8 bases from J, the gap between germline ends came to 19 bases.

The rearrangement uses TRBV9 and TRBJ2-7; 7 nucleotides match TRBD2. Germline assignment: CDR1 SGDLS and CDR2 YYNGEE. Trimming at V came to 0 bases and at J to 5 bases, leaving 8 bases not matched to a gene. The CDR3 length is 15 residues. This CDR3 is CASSVGAGLYDEQYF. CDR3 nucleotides: TGTGCCAGCAGCGTAGGAGCGGGGCTGTACGACGAGCAGTACTTC.

This clone was seen a handful of times. The V and J genes are TRBV30 and TRBJ1-2; 8 bases are shared with TRBD1. Germline CDR1 GTSNPN, CDR2 SVGIG (reference sequence). V trimming: 1 base; J trimming: 7 bases; junction bases outside the gene matches: 11. The length of the CDR3 is 15 residues. CDR3 DNA sequence: TGTGCCTGGAGTGCCGCCGACAGGGGAATGTTTGGCTACACCTTC. This gives the protein CAWSAADRGMFGYTF. Full variable domain (rest looked up from reference TRBV30 and TRBJ1-2): SQTIHQWPATLVQPVGSPLSLECTVEGTSNPNLYWYRQAAGRGLQLLFYSVGIGQISSEVPQNLSASRPQDRQFILSSKKLLLSDSGFYLCAWSAADRGMFGYTFGSGTRLTVV.

The J gene is TRBJ1-4, the V gene TRBV30; D ambiguous. V lost 3 bases and J 5 bases, leaving 16 bases between the germline ends. The CDR3 is 15 residues long. The germline CDR1 and CDR2 sequences are GTSNPN and SVGIG (reference sequence). CDR3 amino acids: CAWRGEGAGNEKLFF. In DNA, the CDR3 is TGTGCCTGGAGGGGCGAGGGAGCGGGGAATGAAAAACTGTTTTTT.